This T cell receptor beta chain was found in a study of blood T cell repertoires in COVID-19. Study background: COVID-19 samples from acute and convalescent phases originated in the United States, Italy and Spain. PBMCs, B-cell-depleted T cells, or T cells were the source of the cDNA or gDNA that made up the material.

This clone appeared once. As originally analysed: Researchers report that nucleated cell counts were estimated from reference gene primer amplification. Measured with immunoSEQ multiplex PCR; TCRdb has only the in-frame clones, and not every one. V and J calls plus clone size are reproduced from that table; the DNA served to infer D and trimming. The sample gives under 200,000 clones, 70% to 80% of which show up once; roughly 8.6% is in the top ten. CDR3 length equals 16 residues. Germline CDR1 LGHDT, CDR2 YNNKEL (reference sequence). V shed 1 base, J shed 8 bases, and the junction held 12 bases outside the gene matches.

The sequence came from a man aged 60-69 years with acute or convalescent COVID-19. This chain joins TRBV3-1 (or the pseudogene TRBV3-2) and TRBJ1-2; 8 bases align to TRBD1. The sequenced sample consisted of peripheral blood. CDR3 protein: CASSQVTADRGKGYTF. The DNA of the CDR3 is TGTGCCAGCAGCCAAGTTACGGCCGACAGGGGAAAAGGCTACACCTTC.